Listed here are 28 T cell receptor beta chains from one sample, sequenced in a study of T cell changes during pregnancy in multiple sclerosis. Using immunoSEQ multiplex PCR, the repertoire was profiled, and TCRdb retains in-frame clones only, with some absent. The sample includes 60,000 or so clones, roughly 90% of them seen just once. This specimen was peripheral blood, taken before pregnancy. All receptors derive from a female donor with multiple sclerosis, enrolled in a pregnancy study.

J is TRBJ1-5 and V is TRBV5-6, with 9 bases fitting TRBD1. Germline CDR1 SGHDT, CDR2 YYEEEE. CDR3 length: 14 amino acids. After removal of 4 bases from V and 2 bases from J, the junction contained 1 base not matched to a gene. CDR3 sequence reads: CASSRTGGNQPQHF. The CDR3 region has the DNA TGTGCCAGCAGCCGGACAGGGGGCAATCAGCCCCAGCATTTT.

This chain connects TRBV18 to TRBJ2-2, with a weak D call TRBD1 (7 bases). The CDR3 contains 17 residues. From germline, CDR1 is KGHSH and CDR2 LQKENI. The V gene lost 3 bases and the J gene lost 5 bases, with 19 bases spanning the gap. The CDR3 loop is CASSPPLSQGGTGELFF. For the CDR3, the DNA is TGTGCCAGCTCACCGCCACTTTCTCAGGGGGGTACCGGGGAGCTGTTTTTT.

The chain couples TRBV6-1 to TRBJ2-7; D might be TRBD1 (5 bases). Germline lookup yields CDR1 MNHNS and CDR2 SASEGT. This CDR3 comprises 15 residues. V was trimmed by 0 bases and J by 2 bases, leaving 11 bases between them. Written as DNA, the CDR3 is TGTGCCAGCAGTGAAGCGAAGGGGTTTCCCTACGAGCAGTACTTC. Its translation: CASSEAKGFPYEQYF.

J is TRBJ1-5 and V is TRBV15; possible D gene TRBD1, 6 bases. The V end was cut by 1 base, the J end by 1 base, with 8 bases between. The CDR3 has 15 residues. Germline V gene sequence: CDR1 LNHNV, CDR2 YYDKDF (reference sequence). The CDR3, as DNA: TGTGCCACCAGCAGAGCCCAGGGGAGCAATCAGCCCCAGCATTTT. Protein product: CATSRAQGSNQPQHF. The full variable domain, with the rest looked up from reference TRBV15 and TRBJ1-5, is DAMVIQNPRYQVTQFGKPVTLSCSQTLNHNVMYWYQQKSSQAPKLLFHYYDKDFNNEADTPDNFQSRRPNTSFCFLDIRSPGLGDTAMYLCATSRAQGSNQPQHFGDGTRLSIL.

The chain couples TRBV19 to TRBJ2-3; 7 bases agree with TRBD2. V lost 4 bases and J lost 4; bases outside the gene matches: 5. Germline V gene data show CDR1 as LNHDA and CDR2 as SQIVND (reference sequence). This CDR3 has 14 residues. The CDR3 region has the DNA TGTGCCAGTAGTAAACGGGGAGGGCCAGATACGCAGTATTTT. Protein product: CASSKRGGPDTQYF.

The CDR3 sequence is CASSQRGTGESYGYTF. As DNA, the CDR3 is TGTGCCAGCAGCCAGCGGGGGACAGGGGAATCTTATGGCTACACCTTC. The chain is built from TRBV14 and TRBJ1-2, with TRBD1 identical over 10 bases. Germline values: CDR1 SGHDN, CDR2 FVKESK. V shed 3 bases, J shed 5 bases, and the junction held 9 bases outside the gene matches. This CDR3 has 16 residues.

This rearrangement joins TRBV7-6 to TRBJ1-2; 8 positions match TRBD1. The CDR3 runs to 15 residues. The germline V gene encodes CDR1 SGHVS and CDR2 FNYEAQ. The V and J ends lost 4 bases and 6 bases, in that order; junction bases with no gene match: 10. CDR3 sequence: CASSSTNRQGHGYTF. CDR3 nucleotides: TGTGCCAGCAGCTCTACGAACCGACAGGGGCATGGCTACACCTTC. Based on the CDR3 plus reference TRBV7-6 and TRBJ1-2, the full variable domain is GAGVSQSPRYKVTKRGQDVALRCDPISGHVSLYWYRQALGQGPEFLTYFNYEAQQDKSGLPNDRFSAERPEGSISTLTIQRTEQRDSAMYRCASSSTNRQGHGYTFGSGTRLTVV.

The chain is built from TRBV5-6 and TRBJ1-1, with D possibly matching TRBD1 (5 bases). Trimming pared 0 bases from V and 1 base from J, leaving 13 bases between. The CDR3 length is 16 residues. Germline V lookup: CDR1 SGHDT, CDR2 YYEEEE. The chain's CDR3 is CASSLVSWGGNTEAFF. The CDR3 DNA reads TGTGCCAGCAGCTTGGTGTCGTGGGGGGGGAACACTGAAGCTTTCTTT.

The chain employs TRBV27 and TRBJ1-1, with TRBD1 matching 7 bases. CDR3 size: 13 residues. CDR1 and CDR2 (germline): MNHEY, SMNVEV (reference sequence). The junction had 6 bases not matched to a gene; V was cut back by 6 bases and J by 5 bases. CDR3 sequence (DNA): TGTGCCAGCAGGGCCAGGGGGGAAACTGAAGCTTTCTTT. It is translated as CASRARGETEAFF.

The chain has TRBV10-3 and TRBJ1-2; a possible D gene is TRBD1 (6 bases). The V gene's germline CDR1 is ENHRY and CDR2 SYGVKD. The CDR3 is made up of 13 amino acids. Trimming cost V 10 bases and J 5 bases, with 17 bases left between them. CDR3 bases: TGTGCCACATGGGGGGGCAGGGATTATGGCTACACCTTC. Translation gives CATWGGRDYGYTF.

A single count supports this clone. The DNA of the CDR3 is TGCGCCAGCGTAGCGGGGCCTAGCACAGATACGCAGTATTTT. This gives the protein CASVAGPSTDTQYF. The V call is TRBV5-1, the J call TRBJ2-3, with TRBD2 matching 8 bases. Looked up from germline, CDR1 is SGHRS and CDR2 is YFSETQ. The CDR3 covers 14 residues. V was clipped by 7 bases and J by 0 bases; unmatched bases: 4.

The V gene is TRBV9, the J gene TRBJ2-6, with D possibly matching TRBD1 (5 bases). V was trimmed by 0 bases and J by 0 bases, leaving 13 bases between them. The CDR3 has 18 amino acids. Germline V gene data show CDR1 as SGDLS and CDR2 as YYNGEE. The CDR3 bases are TGTGCCAGCAGCGTAGTCATAGGGGCTAGCTCTGGGGCCAACGTCCTGACTTTC. Protein: CASSVVIGASSGANVLTF.

This chain connects TRBV10-3 to TRBJ1-4; TRBD1 matches at 7 bases. V dropped 10 bases and J dropped 3; count of bases not matched to a gene: 5. There are 13 residues in the CDR3. The germline V gene has CDR1 ENHRY and CDR2 SYGVKD. The chain's CDR3 is CATQGVANEKLFF. The CDR3 DNA is TGTGCCACCCAGGGGGTAGCTAATGAAAAACTGTTTTTT.

The rearrangement joins TRBV4-2 to TRBJ2-1; 15 positions agree with TRBD2. This CDR3 region has 16 residues. With V trimmed by 4 bases and J by 4 bases, 2 bases remained unmatched. Germline V lookup: CDR1 LGHNA, CDR2 YNFKEQ. The CDR3 region is CASSPGLAGGYNEQFF. The CDR3 DNA follows: TGTGCCAGCAGCCCCGGACTAGCGGGGGGGTACAATGAGCAGTTCTTC.

V gene TRBV9 combines with J gene TRBJ2-5; no definite D call. V lost 0 bases to trimming and J lost 3 bases, with 12 bases between them. Germline CDR1 is SGDLS and CDR2 is YYNGEE. CDR3 size: 15 residues. The CDR3 is CASSVDLEFKETQYF. Written as DNA, the CDR3 is TGTGCCAGCAGCGTAGATCTAGAATTCAAAGAGACCCAGTACTTC.

This clone was seen just once. The chain is built from TRBV6-4 and TRBJ1-1; 8 positions agree with TRBD1. Per the germline V gene, CDR1 is MRHNA and CDR2 is SNTAGT. V lost 5 bases, J lost 0 bases, and 8 bases stayed unmatched. The CDR3 totals 16 residues. The CDR3 sequence is CASSPQSGGVNTEAFF. CDR3 coding DNA: TGTGCCAGCAGTCCACAATCAGGGGGCGTGAACACTGAAGCTTTCTTT.

This chain connects TRBV18 to TRBJ2-7; a weak D match, TRBD2 (7 bases). The germline V and J ends were trimmed by 3 bases and 3 bases, with 15 bases remaining between them. Germline assignment: CDR1 KGHSH and CDR2 LQKENI. This CDR3 spans 15 amino acids. The chain's CDR3 is CASSPSRGGDYEQYF. In DNA form, the CDR3 reads TGTGCCAGCTCACCGTCTAGGGGGGGGGACTACGAGCAGTACTTC.

J is TRBJ1-2 and V is TRBV11-2, with TRBD1 identical over 11 bases. In germline, CDR1 is SGHAT, CDR2 FQNNGV. Losses at the gene ends were 6 bases for V and 8 bases for J; bases not matched to a gene: 11. The length of the CDR3 is 15 residues. The CDR3, as DNA: TGTGCCAGCAGTTTTAGGACAGGGGGCAATAGAGGCTACACCTTC. Its translation is CASSFRTGGNRGYTF.

This chain joins TRBV7-3 and TRBJ2-3, with unresolved D. The CDR3 sequence is 13 residues long. Trimming shortened V by 0 bases and J by 6 bases, and 7 bases separated the two germline ends. Per the germline V gene, CDR1 is SGHTA and CDR2 is FQGTGA. CDR3 DNA sequence: TGTGCCAGCAGCTTAACCAACCGGGATACGCAGTATTTT. Translating it yields CASSLTNRDTQYF.

This clone was observed a handful of times. J is TRBJ1-6 and V is TRBV7-2, with 7 bases that match TRBD1. The CDR3 covers 15 residues. The V gene's germline CDR1 is SGHTA and CDR2 FQGNSA. V trimming: 4 bases; J trimming: 6 bases; junction bases outside the gene matches: 6. The CDR3 loop reads CASSSPGGFNSPLHF. DNA of the CDR3: TGTGCCAGCAGCTCCCCAGGGGGATTTAATTCACCCCTCCACTTT.

The rearrangement links TRBV5-6 to TRBJ2-4; D may be TRBD1 (7 bases). In germline, CDR1 is SGHDT, CDR2 YYEEEE. The CDR3 loop spans 13 amino acids. V gave up 5 bases and J gave up 8 bases, with 14 bases separating them. CDR3 DNA: TGTGCCAGCAGTCCCGGGGGACAGTACATTCAGTACTTC. It codes for CASSPGGQYIQYF.

The rearrangement links TRBV23-1 to TRBJ1-2; D perhaps matches TRBD1 (5 bases). TRBV23-1 belongs to the ORF category, with a function that is uncertain. Trimming stripped 2 bases from V and 2 bases from J, with 24 bases between. The CDR3 loop spans 19 amino acids. CDR3 loop: CASSQRDPEGGGRNYGYTF. CDR3 bases: TGCGCCAGCAGTCAAAGGGACCCCGAGGGTGGAGGGCGCAACTATGGCTACACCTTC.

The chain joins TRBV7-9 to TRBJ1-6, with a possible D match to TRBD1 (5 bases). The CDR3 sequence is 15 residues long. V was trimmed by 5 bases and J by 7 bases, leaving 15 bases between them. Per the germline V gene, CDR1 is SEHNR and CDR2 is FQNEAQ (reference sequence). The CDR3 protein is CASSPPPGANSPLHF. CDR3 DNA: TGTGCCAGCAGCCCGCCCCCTGGGGCGAATTCACCCCTCCACTTT.

This sequence joins TRBV2 and TRBJ1-2, with TRBD1 as a possible D gene (6 bases). This CDR3 has 14 residues. Trimming took 6 bases from V and 7 from J, leaving 18 bases between them. Germline loops: CDR1 SNHLY, CDR2 FYNNEI. Written as DNA, the CDR3 is TGTGCCAGCAGCCAGATGGGGGGCGGGGGTGGCTACACCTTC. Amino acid sequence: CASSQMGGGGGYTF.

The chain carries TRBV7-2 and TRBJ2-5, with 9 bases aligning to TRBD2. Germline CDR1 is SGHTA and CDR2 is FQGNSA. The CDR3 is made up of 17 amino acids. V was pared by 1 base and J by 1 base, with 7 bases of the junction left unmatched. For the CDR3, the DNA is TGTGCCAGCAGCTTAGGCTATGCGGGGGGGCCCCAAGAGACCCAGTACTTC. The encoded protein is CASSLGYAGGPQETQYF.

The genes are TRBV7-9 and TRBJ1-1; TRBD1 is a possible D gene (5 bases). The germline V and J ends were trimmed by 6 bases and 0 bases, with 14 bases remaining between them. Germline CDR1 SEHNR, CDR2 FQNEAQ (reference sequence). The CDR3 spans 15 residues. This CDR3 is CASRNFDSMNTEAFF. In nucleotides, the CDR3 is TGTGCCAGCAGGAATTTCGACAGTATGAACACTGAAGCTTTCTTT.

The J gene is TRBJ1-2, the V gene TRBV6-1, with D possibly TRBD1 on 5 matching bases. This CDR3 is 15 amino acids long. V lost 4 bases and J lost 6, with 18 bases in between. Germline V gives CDR1 MNHNS, CDR2 SASEGT. CDR3 sequence reads: CASSGWGREGDGYTF. In nucleotides, the CDR3 is TGTGCCAGCAGTGGGTGGGGCAGGGAAGGTGATGGCTACACCTTC.

This clone has just one count. V usage is TRBV28 and J usage is TRBJ2-7; D not resolved. The CDR3 extends over 11 amino acids. V gave up 2 bases and J gave up 7 bases, with 6 bases separating them. Looked up from germline, CDR1 is MDHEN and CDR2 is SYDVKM. The CDR3 bases are TGTGCCAGCAGTTTAACCGGGGAGCAGTACTTC. Residues: CASSLTGEQYF.